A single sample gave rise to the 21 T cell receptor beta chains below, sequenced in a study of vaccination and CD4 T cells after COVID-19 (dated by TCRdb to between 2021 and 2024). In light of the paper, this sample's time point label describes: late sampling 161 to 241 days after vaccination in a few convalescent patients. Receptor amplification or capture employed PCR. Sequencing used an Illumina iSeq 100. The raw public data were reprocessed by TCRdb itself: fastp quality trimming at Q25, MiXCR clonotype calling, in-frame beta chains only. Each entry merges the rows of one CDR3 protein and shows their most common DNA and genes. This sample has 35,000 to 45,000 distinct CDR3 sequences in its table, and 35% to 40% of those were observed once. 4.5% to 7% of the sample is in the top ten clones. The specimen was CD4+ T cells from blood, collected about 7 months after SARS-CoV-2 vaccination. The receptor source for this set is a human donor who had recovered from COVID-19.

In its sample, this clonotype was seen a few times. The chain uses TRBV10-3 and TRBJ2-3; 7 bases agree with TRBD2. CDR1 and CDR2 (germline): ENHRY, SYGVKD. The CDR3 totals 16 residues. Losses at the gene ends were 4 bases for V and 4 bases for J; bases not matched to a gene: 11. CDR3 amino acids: CAISGGRESLADTQYF. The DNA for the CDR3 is TGTGCCATCAGTGGCGGGCGGGAGTCCTTAGCAGATACGCAGTATTTT.

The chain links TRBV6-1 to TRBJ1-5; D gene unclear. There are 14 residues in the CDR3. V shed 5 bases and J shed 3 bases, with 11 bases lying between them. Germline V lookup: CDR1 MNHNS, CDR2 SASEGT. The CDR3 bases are TGTGCCAGCAGTCGTATAGAGGCCAATCAGCCCCAGCATTTT. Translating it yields CASSRIEANQPQHF.

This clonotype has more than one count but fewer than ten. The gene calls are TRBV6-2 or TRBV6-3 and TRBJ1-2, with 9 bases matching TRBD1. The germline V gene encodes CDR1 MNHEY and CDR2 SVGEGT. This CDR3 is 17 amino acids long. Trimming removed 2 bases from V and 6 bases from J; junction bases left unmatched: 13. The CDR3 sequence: CASSYNPAGTGLDGYTF. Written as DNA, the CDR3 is TGTGCCAGCAGTTACAACCCCGCCGGGACAGGGTTGGATGGCTACACCTTC.

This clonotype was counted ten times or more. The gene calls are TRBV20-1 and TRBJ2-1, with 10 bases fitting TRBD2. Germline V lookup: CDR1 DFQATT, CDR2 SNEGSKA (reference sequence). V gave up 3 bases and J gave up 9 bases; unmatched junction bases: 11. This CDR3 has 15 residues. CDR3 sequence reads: CSASGSLAGEVEQFF. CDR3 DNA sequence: TGCAGTGCTAGTGGATCCCTAGCGGGAGAGGTTGAGCAGTTCTTC.

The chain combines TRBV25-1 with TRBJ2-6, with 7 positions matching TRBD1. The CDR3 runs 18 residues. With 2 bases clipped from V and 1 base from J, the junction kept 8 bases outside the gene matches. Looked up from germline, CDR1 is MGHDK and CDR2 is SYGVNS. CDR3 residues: CASSETGTATSGANVLTF. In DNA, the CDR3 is TGTGCCAGCAGTGAAACCGGGACAGCAACTTCTGGGGCCAACGTCCTGACTTTC.

The CDR3 loop reads CATSLTGYGYTF. CDR3 in DNA: TGTGCCACCAGTCTGACGGGCTATGGCTACACCTTC. V and J are TRBV24-1 and TRBJ1-2; D is uncertain. The length of the CDR3 is 12 residues. Trimming took 6 bases from V and 4 from J, leaving 8 bases between them. The germline V gene encodes CDR1 KGHDR and CDR2 SFDVKD.

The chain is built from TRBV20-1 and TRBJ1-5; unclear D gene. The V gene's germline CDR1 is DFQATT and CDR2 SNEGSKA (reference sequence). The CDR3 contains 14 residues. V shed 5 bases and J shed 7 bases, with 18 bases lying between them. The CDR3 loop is CSAVAEAFGQPQHF. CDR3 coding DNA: TGCAGTGCTGTGGCGGAGGCGTTCGGCCAGCCCCAGCATTTT.

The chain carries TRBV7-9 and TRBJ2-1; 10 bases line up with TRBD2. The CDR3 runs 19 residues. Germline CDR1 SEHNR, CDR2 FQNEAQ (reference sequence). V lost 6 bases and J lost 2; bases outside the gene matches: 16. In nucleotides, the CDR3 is TGTGCCAGCAGAGCAGGACAGATAACTAGCGGGAACCCCTACAATGAGCAGTTCTTC. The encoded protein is CASRAGQITSGNPYNEQFF. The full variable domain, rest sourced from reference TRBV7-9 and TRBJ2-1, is DTGVSQNPRHKITKRGQNVTFRCDPISEHNRLYWYRQTLGQGPEFLTYFQNEAQLEKSRLLSDRFSAERPKGSFSTLEIQRTEQGDSAMYLCASRAGQITSGNPYNEQFFGPGTRLTVL.

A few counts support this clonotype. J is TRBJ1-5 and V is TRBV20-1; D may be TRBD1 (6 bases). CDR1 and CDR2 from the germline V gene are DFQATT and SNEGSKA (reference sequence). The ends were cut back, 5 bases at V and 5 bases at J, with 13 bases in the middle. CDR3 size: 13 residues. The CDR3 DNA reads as TGCAGTGCTGAGGACAGTTCTTATCAGCCCCAGCATTTT. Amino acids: CSAEDSSYQPQHF.

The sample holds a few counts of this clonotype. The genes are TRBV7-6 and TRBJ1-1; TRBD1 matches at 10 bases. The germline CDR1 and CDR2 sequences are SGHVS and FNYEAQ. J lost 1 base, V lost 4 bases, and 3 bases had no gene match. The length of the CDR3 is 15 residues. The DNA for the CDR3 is TGTGCCAGCAGCTCTCGACAGGGGGCGAACACTGAAGCTTTCTTT. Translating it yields CASSSRQGANTEAFF.

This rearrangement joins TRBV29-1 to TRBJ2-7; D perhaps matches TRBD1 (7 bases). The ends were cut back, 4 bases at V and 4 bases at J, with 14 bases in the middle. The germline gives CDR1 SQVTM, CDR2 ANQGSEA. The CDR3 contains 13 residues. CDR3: CSVVPTGRYEQYF. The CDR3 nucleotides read TGCAGCGTTGTCCCGACAGGGAGGTACGAGCAGTACTTC.

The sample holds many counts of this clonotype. CDR3 sequence reads: CASSDSGGADTQYF. CDR3 DNA: TGTGCCAGCAGTGACTCAGGGGGCGCAGATACGCAGTATTTT. The V and J genes are TRBV6-4 and TRBJ2-3, with TRBD1 identical over 7 bases. Trimming removed 0 bases from V and 4 bases from J; junction bases left unmatched: 1. This CDR3 contains 14 residues. Germline CDR1 is MRHNA and CDR2 is SNTAGT.

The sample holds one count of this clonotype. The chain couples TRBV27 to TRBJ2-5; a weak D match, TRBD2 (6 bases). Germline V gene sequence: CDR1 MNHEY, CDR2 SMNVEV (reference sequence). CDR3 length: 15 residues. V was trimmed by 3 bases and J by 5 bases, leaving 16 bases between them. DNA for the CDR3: TGTGCCAGCAGTTTCAATGCGTGGAGCGGGGAGACCCAGTACTTC. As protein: CASSFNAWSGETQYF.

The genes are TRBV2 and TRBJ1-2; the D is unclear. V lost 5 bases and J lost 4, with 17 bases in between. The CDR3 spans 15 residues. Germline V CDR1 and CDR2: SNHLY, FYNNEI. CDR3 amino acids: CASSRMTGDGYGYTF. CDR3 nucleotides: TGTGCCAGCAGTCGAATGACCGGGGATGGCTATGGCTACACCTTC.

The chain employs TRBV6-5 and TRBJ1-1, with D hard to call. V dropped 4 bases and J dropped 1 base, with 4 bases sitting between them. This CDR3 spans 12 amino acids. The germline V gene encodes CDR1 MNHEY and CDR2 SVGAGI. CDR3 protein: CASSFRNTEAFF. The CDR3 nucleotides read TGTGCCAGCAGTTTCAGGAACACTGAAGCTTTCTTT.

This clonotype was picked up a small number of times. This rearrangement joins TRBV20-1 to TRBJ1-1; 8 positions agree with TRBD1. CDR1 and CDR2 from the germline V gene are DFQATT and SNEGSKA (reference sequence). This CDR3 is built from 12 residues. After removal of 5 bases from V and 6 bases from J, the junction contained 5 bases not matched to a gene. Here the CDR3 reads CSALLQGAEAFF. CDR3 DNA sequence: TGCAGTGCTCTTTTACAGGGGGCTGAAGCTTTCTTT.

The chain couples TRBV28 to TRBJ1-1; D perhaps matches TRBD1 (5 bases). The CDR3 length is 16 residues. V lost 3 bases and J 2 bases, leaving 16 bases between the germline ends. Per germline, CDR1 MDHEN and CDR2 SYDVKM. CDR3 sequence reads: CASSLDRQQQNTEAFF. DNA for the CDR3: TGTGCCAGCAGTTTGGACCGACAGCAACAAAACACTGAAGCTTTCTTT.

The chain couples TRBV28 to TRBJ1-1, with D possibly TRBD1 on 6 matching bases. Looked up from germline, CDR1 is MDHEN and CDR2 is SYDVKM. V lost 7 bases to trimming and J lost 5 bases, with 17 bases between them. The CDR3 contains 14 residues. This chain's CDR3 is CASKNRGGWTEAFF. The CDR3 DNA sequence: TGTGCCAGCAAAAATCGGGGGGGCTGGACTGAAGCTTTCTTT.

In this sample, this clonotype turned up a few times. CDR3 sequence (DNA): TGTGCCACCAGCAACTCTCCGACAGAATACAATGAGCAGTTCTTC. The encoded protein is CATSNSPTEYNEQFF. This chain links TRBV15 with TRBJ2-1; D may be TRBD1 (5 bases). V was trimmed by 4 bases and J by 4 bases, leaving 14 bases between them. CDR1 LNHNV and CDR2 YYDKDF come from the germline V gene (reference sequence). The CDR3 contains 15 residues.

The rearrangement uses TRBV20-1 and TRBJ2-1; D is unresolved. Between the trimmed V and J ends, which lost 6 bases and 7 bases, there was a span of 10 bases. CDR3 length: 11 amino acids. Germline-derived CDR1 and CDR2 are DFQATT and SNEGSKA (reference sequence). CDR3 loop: CSADVDNEQFF. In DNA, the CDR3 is TGCAGTGCAGACGTAGATAATGAGCAGTTCTTC.

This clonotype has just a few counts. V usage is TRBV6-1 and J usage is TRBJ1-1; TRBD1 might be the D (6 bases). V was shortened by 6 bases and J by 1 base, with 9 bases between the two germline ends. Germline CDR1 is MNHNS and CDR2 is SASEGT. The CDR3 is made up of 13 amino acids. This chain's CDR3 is CASRRTENTEAFF. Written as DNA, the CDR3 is TGTGCCAGCAGACGGACAGAGAACACTGAAGCTTTCTTT.